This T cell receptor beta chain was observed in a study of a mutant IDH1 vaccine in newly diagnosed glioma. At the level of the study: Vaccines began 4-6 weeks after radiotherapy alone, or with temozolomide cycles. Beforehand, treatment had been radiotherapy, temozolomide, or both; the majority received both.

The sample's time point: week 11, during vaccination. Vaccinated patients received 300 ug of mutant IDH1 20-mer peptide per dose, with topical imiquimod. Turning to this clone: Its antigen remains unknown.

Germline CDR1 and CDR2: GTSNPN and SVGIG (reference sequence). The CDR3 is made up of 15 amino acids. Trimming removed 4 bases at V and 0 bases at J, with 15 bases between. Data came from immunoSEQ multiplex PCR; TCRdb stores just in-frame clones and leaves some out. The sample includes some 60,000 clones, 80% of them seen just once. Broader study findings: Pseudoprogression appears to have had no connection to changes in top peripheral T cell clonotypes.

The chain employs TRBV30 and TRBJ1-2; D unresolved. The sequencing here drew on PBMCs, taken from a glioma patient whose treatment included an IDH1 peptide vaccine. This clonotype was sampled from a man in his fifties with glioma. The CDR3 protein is CAWTLGLLANYGYTF. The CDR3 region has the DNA TGTGCCTGGACCCTTGGACTGTTAGCTAACTATGGCTACACCTTC.